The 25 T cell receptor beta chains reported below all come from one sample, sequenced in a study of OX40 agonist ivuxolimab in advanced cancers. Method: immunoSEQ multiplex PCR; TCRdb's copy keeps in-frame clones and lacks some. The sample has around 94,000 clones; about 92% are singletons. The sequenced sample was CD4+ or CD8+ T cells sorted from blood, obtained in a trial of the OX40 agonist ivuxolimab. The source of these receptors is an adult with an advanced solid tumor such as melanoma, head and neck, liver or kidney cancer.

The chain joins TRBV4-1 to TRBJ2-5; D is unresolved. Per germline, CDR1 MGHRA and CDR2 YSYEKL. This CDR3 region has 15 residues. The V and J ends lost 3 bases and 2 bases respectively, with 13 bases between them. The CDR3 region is CASSHGMDEQETQYF. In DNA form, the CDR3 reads TGCGCCAGCAGCCATGGAATGGATGAACAAGAGACCCAGTACTTC.

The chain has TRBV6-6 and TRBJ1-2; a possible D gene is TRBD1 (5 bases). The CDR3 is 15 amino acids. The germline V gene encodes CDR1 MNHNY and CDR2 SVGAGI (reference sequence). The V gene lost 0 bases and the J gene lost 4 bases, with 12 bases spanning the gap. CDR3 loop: CASSYSLGETYGYTF. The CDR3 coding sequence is TGTGCCAGCAGTTACTCTCTGGGGGAAACCTATGGCTACACCTTC.

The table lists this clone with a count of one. CDR3 residues: CASSLGAGAYEQYF. DNA for the CDR3: TGTGCCAGCAGCTTAGGGGCGGGAGCCTACGAGCAGTACTTC. J is TRBJ2-7 and V is TRBV11-2; 7 nucleotides agree with TRBD2. Germline V gene data show CDR1 as SGHAT and CDR2 as FQNNGV. Trimming at V came to 1 base and at J to 2 bases, leaving 2 bases not matched to a gene. The CDR3 extends over 14 amino acids.

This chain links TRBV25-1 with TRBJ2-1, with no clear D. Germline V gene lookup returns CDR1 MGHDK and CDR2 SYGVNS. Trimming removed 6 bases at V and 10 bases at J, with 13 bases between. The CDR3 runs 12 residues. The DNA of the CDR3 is TGTGCCAGCAGCGAACCAGGACCAGAGCAGTTCTTC. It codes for CASSEPGPEQFF.

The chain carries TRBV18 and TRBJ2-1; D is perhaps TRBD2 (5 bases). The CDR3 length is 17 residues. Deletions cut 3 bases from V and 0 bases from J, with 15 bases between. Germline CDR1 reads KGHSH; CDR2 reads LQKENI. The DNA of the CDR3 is TGTGCCAGCTCACCCGTGGCCGGGGAGAGCTCCTACAATGAGCAGTTCTTC. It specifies CASSPVAGESSYNEQFF.

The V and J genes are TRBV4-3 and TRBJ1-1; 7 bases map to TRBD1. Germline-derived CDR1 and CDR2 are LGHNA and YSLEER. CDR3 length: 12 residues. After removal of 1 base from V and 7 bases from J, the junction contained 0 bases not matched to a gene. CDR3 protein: CASSQGTGEAFF. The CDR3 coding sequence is TGCGCCAGCAGCCAAGGGACAGGTGAAGCTTTCTTT.

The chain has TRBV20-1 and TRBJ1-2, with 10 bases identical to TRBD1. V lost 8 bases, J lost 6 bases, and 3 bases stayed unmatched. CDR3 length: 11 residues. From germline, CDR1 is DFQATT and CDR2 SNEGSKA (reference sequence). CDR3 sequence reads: CSTTGGDGYTF. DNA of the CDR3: TGCAGTACGACAGGGGGCGATGGCTACACCTTC.

Here the CDR3 reads CASSQQGKNTEAFF. The DNA for the CDR3 is TGTGCCAGCAGCCAACAAGGGAAGAACACTGAAGCTTTCTTT. V is TRBV7-3 and J is TRBJ1-1; D is uncertain. Trimming stripped 5 bases from V and 1 base from J, with 11 bases between. This CDR3 region has 14 residues. Germline assignment: CDR1 SGHTA and CDR2 FQGTGA.

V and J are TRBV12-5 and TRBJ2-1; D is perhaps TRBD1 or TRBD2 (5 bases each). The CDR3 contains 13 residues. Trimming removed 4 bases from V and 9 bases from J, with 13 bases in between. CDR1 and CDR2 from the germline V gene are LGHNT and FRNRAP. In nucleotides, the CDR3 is TGTGCTAGTGGTTCGAAGGGGACGAGTGAGCAGTTCTTC. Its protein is CASGSKGTSEQFF.

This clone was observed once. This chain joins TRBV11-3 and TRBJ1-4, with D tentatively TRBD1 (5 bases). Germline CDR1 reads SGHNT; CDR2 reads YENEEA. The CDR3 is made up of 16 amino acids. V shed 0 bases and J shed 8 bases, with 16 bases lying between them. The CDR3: CASSLDSRQKGEKLFF. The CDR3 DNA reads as TGTGCCAGCAGCTTAGATTCTCGCCAGAAGGGGGAAAAACTGTTTTTT.

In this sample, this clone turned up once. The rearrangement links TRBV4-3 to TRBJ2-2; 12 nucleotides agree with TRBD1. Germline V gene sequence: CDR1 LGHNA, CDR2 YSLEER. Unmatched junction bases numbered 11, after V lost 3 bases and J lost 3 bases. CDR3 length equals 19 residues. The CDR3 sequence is CASSHQHGTGGRDTGELFF. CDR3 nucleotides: TGCGCCAGCAGCCACCAACATGGGACAGGGGGCCGGGACACCGGGGAGCTGTTTTTT.

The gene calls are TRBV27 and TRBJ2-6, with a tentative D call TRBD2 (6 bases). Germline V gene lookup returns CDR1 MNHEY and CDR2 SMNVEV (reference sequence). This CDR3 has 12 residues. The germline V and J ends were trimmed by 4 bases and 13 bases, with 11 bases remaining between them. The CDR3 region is CASSSGGGVLTF. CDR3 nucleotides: TGTGCCAGCAGTTCCGGCGGAGGGGTCCTGACTTTC.

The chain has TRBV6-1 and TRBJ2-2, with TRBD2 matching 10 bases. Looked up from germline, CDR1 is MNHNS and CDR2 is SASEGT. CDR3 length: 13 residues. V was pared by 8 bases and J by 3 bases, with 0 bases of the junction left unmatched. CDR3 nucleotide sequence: TGTGCCAGCGGACTAGCGGACACCGGGGAGCTGTTTTTT. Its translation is CASGLADTGELFF.

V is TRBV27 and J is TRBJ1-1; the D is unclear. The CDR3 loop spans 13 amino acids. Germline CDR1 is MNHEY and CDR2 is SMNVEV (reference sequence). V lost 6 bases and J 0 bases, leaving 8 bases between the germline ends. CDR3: CASSTRLNTEAFF. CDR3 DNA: TGTGCCAGCAGCACACGACTGAACACTGAAGCTTTCTTT.

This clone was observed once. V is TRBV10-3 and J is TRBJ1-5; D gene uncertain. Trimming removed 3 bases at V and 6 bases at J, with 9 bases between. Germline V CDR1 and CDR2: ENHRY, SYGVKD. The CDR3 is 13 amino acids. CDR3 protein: CAISESGGQPQHF. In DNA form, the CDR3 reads TGTGCCATCAGTGAATCAGGCGGTCAGCCCCAGCATTTT.

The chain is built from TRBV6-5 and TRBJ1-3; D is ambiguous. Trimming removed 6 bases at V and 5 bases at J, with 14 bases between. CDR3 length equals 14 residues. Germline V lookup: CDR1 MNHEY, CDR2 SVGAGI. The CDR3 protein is CASSLSRLRNTIYF. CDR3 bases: TGTGCCAGCAGCCTGAGTCGTCTGAGAAACACCATATATTTT.

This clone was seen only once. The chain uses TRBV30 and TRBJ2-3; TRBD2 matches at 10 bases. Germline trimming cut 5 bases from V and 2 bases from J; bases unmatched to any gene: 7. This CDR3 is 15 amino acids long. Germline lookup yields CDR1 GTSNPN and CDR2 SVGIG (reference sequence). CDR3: CAWERAGGPTDTQYF. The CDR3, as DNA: TGTGCCTGGGAGAGAGCGGGAGGGCCCACAGATACGCAGTATTTT.

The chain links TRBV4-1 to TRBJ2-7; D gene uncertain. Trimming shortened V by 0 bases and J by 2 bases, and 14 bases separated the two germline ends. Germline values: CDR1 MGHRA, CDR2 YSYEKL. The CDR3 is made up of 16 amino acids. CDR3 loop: CASSQDFPGRPYEQYF. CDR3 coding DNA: TGCGCCAGCAGCCAAGATTTTCCCGGCAGGCCCTACGAGCAGTACTTC.

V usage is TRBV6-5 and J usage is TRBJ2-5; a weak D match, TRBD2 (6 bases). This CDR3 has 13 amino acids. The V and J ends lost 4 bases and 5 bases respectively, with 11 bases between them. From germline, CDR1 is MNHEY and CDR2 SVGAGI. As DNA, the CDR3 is TGTGCCAGCAGTTGGGGCGGGACGGAGACCCAGTACTTC. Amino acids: CASSWGGTETQYF.

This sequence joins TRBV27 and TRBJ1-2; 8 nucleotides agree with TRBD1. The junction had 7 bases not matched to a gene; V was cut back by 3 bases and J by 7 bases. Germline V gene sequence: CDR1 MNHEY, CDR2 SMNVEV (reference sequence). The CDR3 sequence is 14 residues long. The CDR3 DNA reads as TGTGCCAGCAGTTTCAGGGGGCGAGGTGGTGGCTACACCTTC. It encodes CASSFRGRGGGYTF.

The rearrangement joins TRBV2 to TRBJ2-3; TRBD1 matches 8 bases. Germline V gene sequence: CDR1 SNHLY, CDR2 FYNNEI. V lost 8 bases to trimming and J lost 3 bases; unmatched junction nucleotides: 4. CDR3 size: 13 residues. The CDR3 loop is CASPGQGTDTQYF. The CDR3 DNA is TGTGCCAGCCCCGGACAGGGAACAGATACGCAGTATTTT.

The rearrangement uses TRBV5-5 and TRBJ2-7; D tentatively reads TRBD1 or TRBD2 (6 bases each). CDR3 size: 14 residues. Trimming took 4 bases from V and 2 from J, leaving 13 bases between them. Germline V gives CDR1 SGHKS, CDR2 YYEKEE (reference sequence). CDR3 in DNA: TGTGCCAGCAGCCCTCAAAGGGGGGCCTACGAGCAGTACTTC. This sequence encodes CASSPQRGAYEQYF. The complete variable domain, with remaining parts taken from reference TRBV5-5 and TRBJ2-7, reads DAGVTQSPTHLIKTRGQQVTLRCSPISGHKSVSWYQQVLGQGPQFIFQYYEKEERGRGNFPDRFSARQFPNYSSELNVNALLLGDSALYLCASSPQRGAYEQYFGPGTRLTVT.

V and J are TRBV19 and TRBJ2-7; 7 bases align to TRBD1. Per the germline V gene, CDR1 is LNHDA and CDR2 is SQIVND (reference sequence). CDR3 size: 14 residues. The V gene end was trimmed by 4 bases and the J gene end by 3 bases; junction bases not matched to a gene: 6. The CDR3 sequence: CASSSRDRGYEQYF. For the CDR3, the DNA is TGTGCCAGTAGTAGCCGGGACAGAGGCTACGAGCAGTACTTC.

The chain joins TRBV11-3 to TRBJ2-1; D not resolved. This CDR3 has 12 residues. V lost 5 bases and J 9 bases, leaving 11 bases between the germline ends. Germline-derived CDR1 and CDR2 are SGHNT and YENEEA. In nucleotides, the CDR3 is TGTGCCAGCAGCCCCAGTTCAGGTGAGCAGTTCTTC. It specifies CASSPSSGEQFF.

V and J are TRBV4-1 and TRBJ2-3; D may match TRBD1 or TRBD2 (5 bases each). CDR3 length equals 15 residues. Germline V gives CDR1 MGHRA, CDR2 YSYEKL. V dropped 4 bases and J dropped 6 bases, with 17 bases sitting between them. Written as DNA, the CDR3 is TGCGCCAGCAGCCTTGAACAGGCCTCGGGGGATACGCAGTATTTT. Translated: CASSLEQASGDTQYF.